This record looks at one TCR beta chain sequence and its context. These data come from a study of technical replicates of blood from several donors. The germline gives CDR1 SGHTA, CDR2 FQGTGA. The CDR3 is made up of 12 amino acids. V was cut by 2 bases and J by 10 bases, with 11 bases left in between. Sequencing was performed with immunoSEQ multiplex PCR; in TCRdb, only in-frame clones are kept and a portion is missing. The profile covers tens of thousands of clones, with approximately 96% appearing a single time and 0.37% taken by the ten largest. This TCR was recovered from a human donor in good health. The source material was T cells isolated from PBMCs. This sequence joins TRBV7-3 and TRBJ2-5; D is undetermined. CDR3 residues: CASSLPLQSQYF. CDR3 nucleotides: TGTGCCAGCAGCTTACCCCTACAGAGCCAGTACTTC.